One sample yielded the 24 T cell receptor beta chains listed below, sequenced in a study of blood T cell repertoires in COVID-19. Generated by immunoSEQ multiplex PCR, the TCRdb table keeps only in-frame clones and is missing some. The data hold approximately 250,000 clones, with approximately 87% observed a single time. What was sequenced was peripheral blood. These receptors came from a man between 60 and 75 years old who had recovered from COVID-19.

CDR3 protein: CASSLRAGQETQYF. Written as DNA, the CDR3 is TGTGCCAGCAGCTTAAGAGCGGGGCAAGAGACCCAGTACTTC. V is TRBV7-9 and J is TRBJ2-5, with TRBD2 matching 7 bases. V shed 2 bases and J 2 bases; nucleotides not matched to a gene: 2. The CDR3 runs 14 residues. Germline V gene lookup returns CDR1 SEHNR and CDR2 FQNEAQ (reference sequence).

This chain joins TRBV9 and TRBJ2-2; 8 bases match TRBD1. V was pared by 0 bases and J by 3 bases, with 4 bases of the junction left unmatched. CDR3 length: 16 amino acids. Germline CDR1 is SGDLS and CDR2 is YYNGEE. The CDR3 region is CASSVAAGGYTGELFF. CDR3 sequence (DNA): TGTGCCAGCAGCGTAGCGGCAGGGGGCTACACCGGGGAGCTGTTTTTT.

The CDR3 DNA sequence: TGTGCCAGCAGCACAGGGGTACAAACCTACGAGCAGTACTTC. This encodes CASSTGVQTYEQYF. The chain joins TRBV7-2 to TRBJ2-7; 7 bases fit TRBD1. The CDR3 extends over 14 amino acids. Unmatched junction bases numbered 6, after V lost 5 bases and J lost 2 bases. Per the germline V gene, CDR1 is SGHTA and CDR2 is FQGNSA. The full variable domain, with the rest looked up from reference TRBV7-2 and TRBJ2-7, is GAGVSQSPSNKVTEKGKDVELRCDPISGHTALYWYRQSLGQGLEFLIYFQGNSAPDKSGLPSDRFSAERTGGSVSTLTIQRTQQEDSAVYLCASSTGVQTYEQYFGPGTRLTVT.

The chain has TRBV5-1 and TRBJ1-1, with D perhaps matching TRBD1 (6 bases). The CDR3 is 15 residues long. Germline CDR1 is SGHRS and CDR2 is YFSETQ. Trimming stripped 4 bases from V and 1 base from J, with 14 bases between. Here the CDR3 reads CASSPTGQKNTEAFF. CDR3 bases: TGCGCCAGCAGCCCCACGGGACAAAAGAACACTGAAGCTTTCTTT.

The chain couples TRBV6-5 to TRBJ2-7; 8 bases are a match to TRBD1. The CDR3 runs to 15 residues. Germline V gene data show CDR1 as MNHEY and CDR2 as SVGAGI. The ends lost 0 bases at V and 6 bases at J; junction bases unmatched: 7. The CDR3 DNA follows: TGTGCCAGCAGTTACTCGCGACAGGGGACCCTCGAGCAGTACTTC. Translation gives CASSYSRQGTLEQYF.

The chain joins TRBV30 to TRBJ2-2; TRBD1 is a possible D gene (5 bases). The V gene's germline CDR1 is GTSNPN and CDR2 SVGIG (reference sequence). Trimming took off 2 bases at V and 6 bases at J, with 10 bases between the two ends. CDR3 length equals 13 residues. The CDR3 bases are TGTGCCTGGAGTCTCCAAGGGGCCGGGGAGCTGTTTTTT. Protein sequence: CAWSLQGAGELFF.

The rearrangement uses TRBV7-2 and TRBJ2-7, with TRBD1 matching over 8 bases. This CDR3 region has 14 residues. Germline V gene data show CDR1 as SGHTA and CDR2 as FQGNSA. J lost 3 bases, V lost 4 bases, and 5 bases had no gene match. The CDR3 nucleotides are TGTGCCAGCAGCTCAACCAGGGGGCTCTACGAGCAGTACTTC. Translating gives CASSSTRGLYEQYF.

The chain links TRBV5-1 to TRBJ2-5; 10 bases fit TRBD2. Germline CDR1 SGHRS, CDR2 YFSETQ. The V segment lost 0 bases and the J segment 4 bases; nucleotides outside the gene matches: 6. The CDR3 runs 16 residues. This CDR3 reads CASSLEGLAGAETQYF. The CDR3 DNA follows: TGCGCCAGCAGCTTGGAAGGTCTAGCGGGGGCAGAGACCCAGTACTTC.

The rearrangement links TRBV7-3 to TRBJ2-7; D uncertain. Germline CDR1 SGHTA, CDR2 FQGTGA. This CDR3 comprises 13 residues. With 2 bases removed from V and 1 base from J, the gap between germline ends came to 6 bases. Written as DNA, the CDR3 is TGTGCCAGCAGCTTAGTTCCATCCTACGAGCAGTACTTC. As protein: CASSLVPSYEQYF.

The chain has TRBV5-4 and TRBJ2-3; D possibly corresponds to TRBD1 (5 bases). This CDR3 has 16 amino acids. Germline CDR1 reads SGHNT; CDR2 reads YYREEE (reference sequence). V dropped 0 bases and J dropped 0 bases, with 11 bases sitting between them. CDR3 in amino acids: CASSLGQGYSTDTQYF. The DNA for the CDR3 is TGTGCCAGCAGCTTGGGGCAGGGATATAGCACAGATACGCAGTATTTT.

This clone has only a few counts. V gene TRBV30 combines with J gene TRBJ2-2; 13 bases agree with TRBD2. From germline, CDR1 is GTSNPN and CDR2 SVGIG (reference sequence). The CDR3 length is 19 residues. The V gene end was trimmed by 4 bases and the J gene end by 6 bases; junction bases not matched to a gene: 17. CDR3 coding DNA: TGTGCCTGGAACAGGTGGACTAGCGGGAGTCATTTGGGGCCCGGGGAGCTGTTTTTT. It yields the protein CAWNRWTSGSHLGPGELFF. The entire variable domain, with the rest obtained from reference TRBV30 and TRBJ2-2, is as follows: SQTIHQWPATLVQPVGSPLSLECTVEGTSNPNLYWYRQAAGRGLQLLFYSVGIGQISSEVPQNLSASRPQDRQFILSSKKLLLSDSGFYLCAWNRWTSGSHLGPGELFFGEGSRLTVL.

CDR3 nucleotides: TGTGCCAGCAGCTTTGAGGGGGCAGGGCAGTACTTC. Its translation: CASSFEGAGQYF. This rearrangement joins TRBV7-9 to TRBJ2-7; 7 nucleotides match TRBD1. V was clipped by 3 bases and J by 9 bases; unmatched bases: 5. The CDR3 totals 12 residues. Germline V gene sequence: CDR1 SEHNR, CDR2 FQNEAQ (reference sequence).

The chain joins TRBV19 to TRBJ2-6; D ambiguous. Germline loops: CDR1 LNHDA, CDR2 SQIVND (reference sequence). The CDR3 runs 14 residues. The V and J ends lost 4 bases and 1 base respectively, with 5 bases between them. The CDR3 bases are TGTGCCAGTAGTACCCTATCTGGGGCCAACGTCCTGACTTTC. Translated, it gives CASSTLSGANVLTF.

The rearrangement uses TRBV18 and TRBJ2-7, with a possible D match to TRBD2 (6 bases). The germline V gene encodes CDR1 KGHSH and CDR2 LQKENI. There are 15 residues in the CDR3. V lost 0 bases and J 0 bases, leaving 9 bases between the germline ends. The chain's CDR3 is CASSPPGGSSYEQYF. The CDR3 region has the DNA TGTGCCAGCTCACCACCGGGGGGAAGCTCCTACGAGCAGTACTTC.

This rearrangement joins TRBV5-4 to TRBJ1-4, with D perhaps matching TRBD1 (5 bases). Trimming took 0 bases from V and 3 from J, leaving 9 bases between them. The CDR3 runs to 15 residues. Germline V CDR1 and CDR2: SGHNT, YYREEE (reference sequence). The CDR3 region has the DNA TGTGCCAGCAGCTTGGGGGGCACCGCTAATGAAAAACTGTTTTTT. This gives the protein CASSLGGTANEKLFF.

This clone was detected only once. The rearrangement uses TRBV5-1 and TRBJ2-1, with 9 positions matching TRBD2. CDR3 size: 16 residues. Trimming cost V 4 bases and J 3 bases; bases outside gene matches: 8. CDR1 SGHRS and CDR2 YFSETQ come from the germline V gene. CDR3 protein: CASSVTTSGYYNEQFF. The CDR3 DNA is TGCGCCAGCAGCGTCACGACTAGCGGATACTACAATGAGCAGTTCTTC.

The rearrangement links TRBV13 to TRBJ2-3; D possibly corresponds to TRBD1 (5 bases). CDR3 length equals 13 residues. V was shortened by 4 bases and J by 3 bases, with 8 bases between the two germline ends. Germline CDR1 is PRHDT and CDR2 is FYEKMQ (reference sequence). CDR3 DNA: TGTGCCAGCAGCTACTCAGGGACAGATACGCAGTATTTT. Amino acid sequence: CASSYSGTDTQYF.

The CDR3 sequence: CASSPQPLAYNEQFF. CDR3 coding DNA: TGTGCCAGCAGCCCCCAACCCCTAGCGTACAATGAGCAGTTCTTC. This chain joins TRBV4-2 and TRBJ2-1; the D gene is possibly TRBD2 (6 bases). The V gene lost 4 bases and the J gene lost 4 bases, with 14 bases spanning the gap. The germline gives CDR1 LGHNA, CDR2 YNFKEQ. The CDR3 has 15 residues.

This clone was counted a single time. The J gene is TRBJ2-3, the V gene TRBV25-1, with 7 bases lining up with TRBD2. Per the germline V gene, CDR1 is MGHDK and CDR2 is SYGVNS. This CDR3 comprises 16 residues. V lost 1 base, J lost 8 bases, and 12 bases stayed unmatched. CDR3 coding DNA: TGTGCCAGCAGTGAATCCGGGACTATGGGATGGGGTACGCAGTATTTT. This gives the protein CASSESGTMGWGTQYF.

This clone was seen just once. The chain links TRBV5-1 to TRBJ2-5, with 10 bases fitting TRBD1. The V gene's germline CDR1 is SGHRS and CDR2 YFSETQ. The CDR3 has 14 residues. The V segment lost 5 bases and the J segment 5 bases; nucleotides outside the gene matches: 6. The CDR3 sequence: CASRRDRGLETQYF. Here the CDR3 DNA reads TGCGCCAGCAGAAGGGACAGGGGCCTGGAGACCCAGTACTTC.

The chain is built from TRBV3-1 (or the pseudogene TRBV3-2) and TRBJ2-3; the match to TRBD1 covers 11 bases. The germline CDR1 and CDR2 sequences are LGHDT and YNNKEL (reference sequence). V gave up 3 bases and J gave up 3 bases; unmatched junction bases: 2. The CDR3 contains 15 residues. DNA of the CDR3: TGTGCCAGCAGCCAGGGACAGGGGGGGACAGATACGCAGTATTTT. It is translated as CASSQGQGGTDTQYF.

On this clone itself: The same CDR3 also results from other DNA sequences found in this sample. The rearrangement uses TRBV19 and TRBJ2-5; D may be TRBD2 (5 bases). This CDR3 has 13 amino acids. Germline CDR1 is LNHDA and CDR2 is SQIVND (reference sequence). The V end was cut by 3 bases, the J end by 4 bases, with 9 bases between. In nucleotides, the CDR3 is TGTGCCAGTAGTATCTTCCGGGGAGAGACCCAGTACTTC. It specifies CASSIFRGETQYF.

This sequence joins TRBV7-2 and TRBJ2-1; 9 nucleotides match TRBD2. The CDR3 runs to 15 residues. Trimming took 4 bases from V and 8 from J; bases not matched to a gene: 9. Germline V gives CDR1 SGHTA, CDR2 FQGNSA. The CDR3 loop reads CASSYGPSGDYEQFF. The CDR3 region has the DNA TGTGCCAGCAGCTATGGGCCTAGCGGGGACTATGAGCAGTTCTTC. The full variable domain, completed using reference TRBV7-2 and TRBJ2-1, is GAGVSQSPSNKVTEKGKDVELRCDPISGHTALYWYRQSLGQGLEFLIYFQGNSAPDKSGLPSDRFSAERTGGSVSTLTIQRTQQEDSAVYLCASSYGPSGDYEQFFGPGTRLTVL.

The V gene is TRBV27, the J gene TRBJ1-2; a possible D gene is TRBD1 (6 bases). The CDR3 is 13 amino acids. V lost 4 bases and J 6 bases, leaving 12 bases between the germline ends. Per germline, CDR1 MNHEY and CDR2 SMNVEV (reference sequence). CDR3 DNA: TGTGCCAGCAGTTGGTCAGGGGTGAATGGCTACACCTTC. Protein sequence: CASSWSGVNGYTF.